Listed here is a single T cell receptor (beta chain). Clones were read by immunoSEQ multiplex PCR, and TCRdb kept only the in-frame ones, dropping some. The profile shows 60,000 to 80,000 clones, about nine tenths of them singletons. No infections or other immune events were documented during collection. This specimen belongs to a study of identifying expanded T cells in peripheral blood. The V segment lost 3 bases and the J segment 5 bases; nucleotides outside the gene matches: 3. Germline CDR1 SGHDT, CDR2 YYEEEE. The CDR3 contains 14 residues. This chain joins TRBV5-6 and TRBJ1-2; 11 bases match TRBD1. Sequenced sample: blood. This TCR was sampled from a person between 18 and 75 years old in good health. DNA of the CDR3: TGTGCCAGCAGCTCGGGACAGGGGGGTTATGGCTACACCTTC. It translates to CASSSGQGGYGYTF.